These 22 T cell receptor beta chains share one sample of origin, sequenced in a study of blood T cell repertoires in COVID-19. Clones were read by immunoSEQ multiplex PCR, and TCRdb kept only the in-frame ones, dropping some. Of approximately 140,000 clones detected, 88% appear once; the ten largest clones hold approximately 2.5%. The sequencing input was peripheral blood. The receptor set was obtained from a human donor with COVID-19, enrolled during active disease. The donor label of this sample is uncertain.

The gene calls are TRBV27 and TRBJ2-7; 7 bases map to TRBD1. The CDR3 is made up of 15 amino acids. Losses at the gene ends were 1 base for V and 4 bases for J; bases not matched to a gene: 7. Germline CDR1 and CDR2: MNHEY and SMNVEV (reference sequence). CDR3 protein: CASSLYRGIGYEQYF. The CDR3 DNA reads as TGTGCCAGCAGTTTATACAGGGGAATCGGGTACGAGCAGTACTTC.

The chain is built from TRBV19 and TRBJ1-3; no reliable D call. The germline CDR1 and CDR2 sequences are LNHDA and SQIVND (reference sequence). This CDR3 spans 13 amino acids. V lost 8 bases and J 5 bases, leaving 13 bases between the germline ends. CDR3 sequence reads: CASLNRLRNTIYF. CDR3 nucleotide sequence: TGTGCCAGTTTAAACAGACTACGAAACACCATATATTTT.

V is TRBV21-1 and J is TRBJ2-1; TRBD1 was called by the table and not checked on the DNA. TRBV21-1 counts as a pseudogene. The length of the CDR3 is 16 residues. The CDR3 spells CASSKRRGDTYNEQFF. CDR3 DNA: TGTGCCAGCAGCAAACGCAGGGGGGACACCTACAATGAGCAGTTCTTC.

The chain uses TRBV3-1 (or the pseudogene TRBV3-2) and TRBJ1-2, with 9 bases identical to TRBD1. Trimming took 0 bases from V and 4 from J; bases not matched to a gene: 3. This CDR3 has 15 residues. Germline V lookup: CDR1 LGHDT, CDR2 YNNKEL (reference sequence). The CDR3 DNA is TGTGCCAGCAGCCAAGACCCGACAGGGGGCTATGGCTACACCTTC. This gives the protein CASSQDPTGGYGYTF.

The rearrangement joins TRBV28 to TRBJ2-5, with D maybe TRBD1 (5 bases). V was pared by 5 bases and J by 2 bases, with 12 bases between. This CDR3 has 14 residues. From germline, CDR1 is MDHEN and CDR2 SYDVKM. The CDR3, as DNA: TGTGCCAGCAGTCGACGACAGAAGCAAGAGACCCAGTACTTC. It is translated as CASSRRQKQETQYF.

The chain employs TRBV30 and TRBJ2-1; 11 bases match TRBD1. CDR1 and CDR2 (germline): GTSNPN, SVGIG (reference sequence). This CDR3 region has 15 residues. The V gene end was trimmed by 4 bases and the J gene end by 3 bases; junction bases not matched to a gene: 5. The CDR3 here is CAWKVGTGGYNEQFF. As DNA, the CDR3 is TGTGCCTGGAAAGTGGGGACAGGGGGCTACAATGAGCAGTTCTTC. The variable domain in full, with the rest retrieved from reference TRBV30 and TRBJ2-1, is SQTIHQWPATLVQPVGSPLSLECTVEGTSNPNLYWYRQAAGRGLQLLFYSVGIGQISSEVPQNLSASRPQDRQFILSSKKLLLSDSGFYLCAWKVGTGGYNEQFFGPGTRLTVL.

Only one count was recorded for this clone. This chain's CDR3 is CASSQTGGGETQYF. The CDR3 DNA reads as TGTGCCAGCAGCCAAACAGGGGGCGGGGAGACCCAGTACTTC. The V gene is TRBV7-3, the J gene TRBJ2-5; 9 bases map to TRBD1. Germline CDR1 is SGHTA and CDR2 is FQGTGA. This CDR3 is built from 14 residues. Unmatched junction bases numbered 6, after V lost 5 bases and J lost 5 bases.

This chain joins TRBV11-2 and TRBJ2-7; D is perhaps TRBD2 (6 bases). The CDR3 covers 17 residues. V was shortened by 1 base and J by 2 bases, with 18 bases between the two germline ends. Per germline, CDR1 SGHAT and CDR2 FQNNGV. As DNA, the CDR3 is TGTGCCAGCAGCTTAGCTTATTCGGGGGTTGGCCCCTACGAGCAGTACTTC. Protein: CASSLAYSGVGPYEQYF.

The chain employs TRBV27 and TRBJ1-4; 8 nucleotides agree with TRBD1. Germline V gene sequence: CDR1 MNHEY, CDR2 SMNVEV (reference sequence). The CDR3 has 13 amino acids. Trimming cost V 6 bases and J 8 bases; bases outside gene matches: 5. The CDR3 DNA reads as TGTGCCAGCAGGGACAGGGCGGGCGAAAAACTGTTTTTT. Residues: CASRDRAGEKLFF. The whole variable domain, filled in from reference TRBV27 and TRBJ1-4, reads EAQVTQNPRYLITVTGKKLTVTCSQNMNHEYMSWYRQDPGLGLRQIYYSMNVEVTDKGDVPEGYKVSRKEKRNFPLILESPSPNQTSLYFCASRDRAGEKLFFGSGTQLSVL.

The V gene is TRBV5-1, the J gene TRBJ2-3; 7 bases are a match to TRBD2. CDR1 SGHRS and CDR2 YFSETQ come from the germline V gene. This CDR3 has 16 amino acids. Trimming removed 4 bases from V and 5 bases from J; junction bases left unmatched: 13. CDR3 sequence reads: CASSPGAGDAGDTQYF. The CDR3, as DNA: TGCGCCAGCAGCCCGGGTGCGGGAGACGCGGGAGATACGCAGTATTTT.

The chain joins TRBV11-2 to TRBJ2-1; 10 positions match TRBD2. V trimming: 5 bases; J trimming: 5 bases; junction bases outside the gene matches: 6. CDR3 length: 15 residues. Germline V gives CDR1 SGHAT, CDR2 FQNNGV. Here the CDR3 reads CASSPGLASDNEQFF. The CDR3 DNA reads TGTGCCAGCAGCCCGGGACTAGCGTCGGACAATGAGCAGTTCTTC. The whole variable domain, remainder taken from reference TRBV11-2 and TRBJ2-1, is EAGVAQSPRYKIIEKRQSVAFWCNPISGHATLYWYQQILGQGPKLLIQFQNNGVVDDSQLPKDRFSAERLKGVDSTLKIQPAKLEDSAVYLCASSPGLASDNEQFFGPGTRLTVL.

V and J are TRBV2 and TRBJ2-1; D unresolved. V was pared by 8 bases and J by 1 base, with 12 bases between. The germline V gene encodes CDR1 SNHLY and CDR2 FYNNEI. The CDR3 runs 14 residues. This CDR3 reads CASANRRSYNEQFF. The CDR3 DNA reads as TGTGCCAGCGCTAACCGTCGATCCTACAATGAGCAGTTCTTC.

This chain connects TRBV2 to TRBJ1-3; D remains ambiguous. V lost 8 bases to trimming and J lost 0 bases, with 14 bases between them. CDR1 and CDR2 (germline): SNHLY, FYNNEI. This CDR3 has 15 amino acids. CDR3 nucleotides: TGTGCCAGCCATCTCTCGAGGGCCTCTGGAAACACCATATATTTT. It encodes CASHLSRASGNTIYF. The entire variable domain, with the rest obtained from reference TRBV2 and TRBJ1-3, is as follows: EPEVTQTPSHQVTQMGQEVILRCVPISNHLYFYWYRQILGQKVEFLVSFYNNEISEKSEIFDDQFSVERPDGSNFTLKIRSTKLEDSAMYFCASHLSRASGNTIYFGEGSWLTVV.

The chain uses TRBV5-1 and TRBJ2-7; D uncertain. The V end lost 4 bases, the J end lost 2 bases, and 13 bases lay between the germline ends. Germline V gene sequence: CDR1 SGHRS, CDR2 YFSETQ. The CDR3 spans 14 residues. The CDR3 loop is CASSAVASTYEQYF. Written as DNA, the CDR3 is TGCGCCAGCAGCGCCGTCGCGAGTACCTACGAGCAGTACTTC.

The V gene is TRBV18, the J gene TRBJ2-7, with 7 bases lining up with TRBD2. This CDR3 is built from 13 residues. V lost 0 bases and J lost 5; bases outside the gene matches: 1. Germline V lookup: CDR1 KGHSH, CDR2 LQKENI. The CDR3 DNA sequence: TGTGCCAGCTCACCACCAAGCGGGGACGAGCAGTACTTC. It is translated as CASSPPSGDEQYF. The entire variable domain, with the rest obtained from reference TRBV18 and TRBJ2-7, is as follows: NAGVMQNPRHLVRRRGQEARLRCSPMKGHSHVYWYRQLPEEGLKFMVYLQKENIIDESGMPKERFSAEFPKEGPSILRIQQVVRGDSAAYFCASSPPSGDEQYFGPGTRLTVT.

The chain couples TRBV6-1 to TRBJ1-4; D is undetermined. Germline CDR1 reads MNHNS; CDR2 reads SASEGT. Trimming stripped 2 bases from V and 12 bases from J, with 19 bases between. The CDR3 is 15 amino acids. The CDR3 loop is CASSEPGELLGELFF. DNA for the CDR3: TGTGCCAGCAGTGAACCTGGGGAGCTCCTTGGGGAACTGTTTTTT.

The rearrangement joins TRBV6-5 to TRBJ2-5; no clear D gene. V dropped 2 bases and J dropped 2 bases, with 12 bases sitting between them. In germline, CDR1 is MNHEY, CDR2 SVGAGI. CDR3 length: 15 residues. CDR3 nucleotide sequence: TGTGCCAGCAGTTACGGGCCAGGTAGACAAGAGACCCAGTACTTC. It encodes CASSYGPGRQETQYF.

The chain is built from TRBV18 and TRBJ1-1, with unresolved D. The CDR3 length is 15 residues. V was pared by 0 bases and J by 0 bases, with 8 bases between. The germline V gene has CDR1 KGHSH and CDR2 LQKENI. CDR3 loop: CASSPPNSMNTEAFF. Here the CDR3 DNA reads TGTGCCAGCTCACCACCGAACAGCATGAACACTGAAGCTTTCTTT.

The J gene is TRBJ1-1, the V gene TRBV12-3 or TRBV12-4, with D hard to call. The CDR3 spans 12 residues. Deletions cut 2 bases from V and 3 bases from J, with 4 bases between. The DNA of the CDR3 is TGTGCCAGCAGTTTACGGTACACTGAAGCTTTCTTT. Protein product: CASSLRYTEAFF.

The chain uses TRBV5-4 and TRBJ1-4; 7 bases map to TRBD1. V shed 2 bases and J 6 bases; nucleotides not matched to a gene: 4. CDR1 and CDR2 from the germline V gene are SGHNT and YYREEE (reference sequence). This CDR3 region has 14 residues. CDR3 sequence: CASSFAGTDEKLFF. The CDR3 nucleotides are TGTGCCAGCAGCTTCGCCGGGACAGATGAAAAACTGTTTTTT. The whole variable domain, remainder taken from reference TRBV5-4 and TRBJ1-4, is ETGVTQSPTHLIKTRGQQVTLRCSSQSGHNTVSWYQQALGQGPQFIFQYYREEENGRGNFPPRFSGLQFPNYSSELNVNALELDDSALYLCASSFAGTDEKLFFGSGTQLSVL.

The rearrangement links TRBV29-1 to TRBJ1-5; the match to TRBD1 covers 8 bases. Unmatched junction bases numbered 8, after V lost 6 bases and J lost 4 bases. The CDR3 is made up of 14 amino acids. Germline V gene data show CDR1 as SQVTM and CDR2 as ANQGSEA. CDR3 coding DNA: TGCAGCGTCTTACAGGGGGGGAAGAATCAGCCCCAGCATTTT. It is translated as CSVLQGGKNQPQHF.

The chain joins TRBV11-1 to TRBJ2-7; D is unclear. The CDR3 has 12 amino acids. Germline CDR1 is SGHAT and CDR2 is FQDESV (reference sequence). Trimming left V 2 bases short and J 7 bases short, with 9 bases between. The CDR3 nucleotides read TGTGCCAGCAGCTTATGGCTCGGGGAGCAGTACTTC. Amino acid sequence: CASSLWLGEQYF.